This paragraph reports one T cell receptor (beta chain). This sample stems from a study of blood T cells in healthy people across ages. Sample-barcoded 5' priming and a J-beta primer mix drove a second PCR of roughly 7 to 11 cycles. In TCRdb, the 5' RACE reads were re-called with MiXCR into one record per CDR3 protein. The table records roughly 1.5 million distinct CDR3 sequences, 42% of them present only once. V gave up 6 bases and J gave up 2 bases, with 12 bases separating them. The CDR3 extends over 13 amino acids. Germline loops: CDR1 DFQATT, CDR2 SNEGSKA (reference sequence). This clonotype was sampled from a woman aged 18-30 years in good health. The specimen was blood. The rearrangement joins TRBV20-1 to TRBJ2-3; D not certain. In DNA form, the CDR3 reads TGCAGTGCCGATGGGTACTACACAGATACGCAGTATTTT. Translating gives CSADGYYTDTQYF.